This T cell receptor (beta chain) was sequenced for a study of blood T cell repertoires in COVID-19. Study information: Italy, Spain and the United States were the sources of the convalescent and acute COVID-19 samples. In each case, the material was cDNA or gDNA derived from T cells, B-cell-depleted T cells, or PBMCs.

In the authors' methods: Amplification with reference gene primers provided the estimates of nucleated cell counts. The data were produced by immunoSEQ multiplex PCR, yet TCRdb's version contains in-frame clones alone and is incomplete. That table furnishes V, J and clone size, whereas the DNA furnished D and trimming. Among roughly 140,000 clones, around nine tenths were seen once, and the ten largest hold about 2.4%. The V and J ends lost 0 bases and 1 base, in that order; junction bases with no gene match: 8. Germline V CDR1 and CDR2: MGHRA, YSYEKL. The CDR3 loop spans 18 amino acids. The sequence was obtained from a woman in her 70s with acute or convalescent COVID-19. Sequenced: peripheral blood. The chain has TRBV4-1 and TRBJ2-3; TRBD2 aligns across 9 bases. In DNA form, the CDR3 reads TGCGCCAGCAGCCAAGATCGCGGGGGGGCTCTTCGCACAGATACGCAGTATTTT. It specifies CASSQDRGGALRTDTQYF.